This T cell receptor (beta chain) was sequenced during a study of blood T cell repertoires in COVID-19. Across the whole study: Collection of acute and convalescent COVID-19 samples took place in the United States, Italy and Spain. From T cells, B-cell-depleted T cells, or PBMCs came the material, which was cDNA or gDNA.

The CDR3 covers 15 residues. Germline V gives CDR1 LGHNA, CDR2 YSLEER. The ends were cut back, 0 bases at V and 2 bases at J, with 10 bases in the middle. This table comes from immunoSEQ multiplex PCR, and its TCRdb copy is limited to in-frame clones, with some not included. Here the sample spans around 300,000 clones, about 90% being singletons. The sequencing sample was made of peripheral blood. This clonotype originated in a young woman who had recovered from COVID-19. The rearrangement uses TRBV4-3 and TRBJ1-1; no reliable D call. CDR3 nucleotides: TGCGCCAGCAGCCAAGATAGATGGTCCAACACTGAAGCTTTCTTT. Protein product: CASSQDRWSNTEAFF.